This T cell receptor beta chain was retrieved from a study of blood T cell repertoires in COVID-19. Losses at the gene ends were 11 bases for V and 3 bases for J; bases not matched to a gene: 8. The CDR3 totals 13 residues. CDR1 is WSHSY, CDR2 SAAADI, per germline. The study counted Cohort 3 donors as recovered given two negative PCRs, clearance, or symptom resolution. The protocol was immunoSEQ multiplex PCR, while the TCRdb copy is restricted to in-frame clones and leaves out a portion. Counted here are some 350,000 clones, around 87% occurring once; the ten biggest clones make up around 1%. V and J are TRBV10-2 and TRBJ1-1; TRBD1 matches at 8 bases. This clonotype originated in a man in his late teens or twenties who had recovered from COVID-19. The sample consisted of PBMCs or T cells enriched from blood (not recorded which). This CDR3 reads CAGRVTGDTEAFF. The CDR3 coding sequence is TGCGCCGGACGTGTGACAGGGGACACTGAAGCTTTCTTT.